The source of this T cell receptor beta chain is a study of control samples from healthy donors and cancer patients. V was trimmed by 2 bases and J by 2 bases, leaving 8 bases between them. CDR1 and CDR2 from the germline V gene are SGHDT and YYEEEE. CDR3 size: 15 residues. Using immunoSEQ multiplex PCR, the repertoire was profiled, and TCRdb retains in-frame clones only, with some absent. Of some 140,000 clones listed, about nine tenths were seen once; the top ten hold around 11%. This TCR was recovered from a man younger than 45 in good health. The sequenced sample consisted of blood. The chain carries TRBV5-6 and TRBJ2-6; D call uncertain. The CDR3: CASSLFVAGANVLTF. The CDR3 nucleotides are TGTGCCAGCAGCTTATTCGTCGCTGGGGCCAACGTCCTGACTTTC. Full variable domain (rest looked up from reference TRBV5-6 and TRBJ2-6): DAGVTQSPTHLIKTRGQQVTLRCSPKSGHDTVSWYQQALGQGPQFIFQYYEEEERQRGNFPDRFSGHQFPNYSSELNVNALLLGDSALYLCASSLFVAGANVLTFGAGSRLTVL.